One T cell receptor (beta chain) is described in this entry. Its antigen remains unidentified. Libraries were prepared by immunoSEQ multiplex PCR; TCRdb keeps only in-frame clonotypes and omits some of them. The repertoire holds some 70,000 clones, with about nine tenths as singletons. This record belongs to a study of cytotoxic CD8 clonotypes in ibrutinib-treated CLL. V was pared by 2 bases and J by 7 bases, with 15 bases between. The CDR3 is 15 residues long. Germline V gives CDR1 SGHTA, CDR2 FQGTGA. General observations from the study: Collection times varied between progressing and sustained-remission patients. Clonality correlated strongly with circulating CD8+ T cells and exceeded age-matched healthy donors at baseline.

Cryopreserved PBMCs supplied approximately 1.9 micrograms of genomic DNA for TCR beta libraries. The clonotype was recovered from a human donor with chronic lymphocytic leukemia. This specimen was PBMCs, taken after 12 months of ibrutinib treatment. This chain links TRBV7-3 with TRBJ2-1; TRBD2 is a possible D gene (6 bases). DNA for the CDR3: TGTGCCAGCAGCTTACGCCAGGTTGGAGGGAATGAGCAGTTCTTC. Translation gives CASSLRQVGGNEQFF.